This T cell receptor (beta chain) stems from a study of T cells in narcolepsy. In regard to this clone: Additional DNA sequences in this sample encode the identical CDR3.

The method was immunoSEQ multiplex PCR; TCRdb's version includes in-frame clones alone and lacks a portion of them. The table has over 25,000 clones, around 90% seen once. This CDR3 spans 18 amino acids. Trimming took off 5 bases at V and 1 base at J, with 21 bases between the two ends. From germline, CDR1 is MNHEY and CDR2 SMNVEV (reference sequence). This receptor was identified in a human donor with narcolepsy. The chain has TRBV27 and TRBJ1-5; maybe TRBD1 (6 bases). Sequenced: CD45RA- memory CD4+ T cells from PBMCs. The CDR3 sequence is CASSTTPRGPRSNQPQHF. In nucleotides, the CDR3 is TGTGCCAGCAGTACCACCCCCAGGGGCCCCAGGAGCAATCAGCCCCAGCATTTT.